This paragraph covers one T cell receptor beta chain sequence. In the source study's methods: Reference gene primers were amplified, and this amplification served to estimate nucleated cell counts. Sequencing used immunoSEQ multiplex PCR; TCRdb keeps in-frame clones, though not all of them. V, J and clone size reflect that table, while D and trimming were determined from the DNA. The sample yields tens of thousands of clones, about 80% seen once. There are 16 residues in the CDR3. V gave up 0 bases and J gave up 8 bases, with 22 bases separating them. In germline, CDR1 is SQVTM, CDR2 ANQGSEA. These data are taken from a study of blood T cell repertoires in COVID-19. In the study overall: Some COVID-19 samples were acute and others convalescent; all came from the United States, Italy and Spain. From T cells, B-cell-depleted T cells, or PBMCs came the material, which was cDNA or gDNA.

This clonotype originated in a man aged 60 to 69 with acute or convalescent COVID-19. V is TRBV29-1 and J is TRBJ1-1; the D is unclear. Sequences were obtained from peripheral blood. The CDR3 region is CSVEERAPVRLGEAFF. The CDR3 DNA follows: TGCAGCGTTGAAGAGCGGGCACCGGTCCGTTTAGGGGAAGCTTTCTTT.